Below, 3 T cell receptor beta chains from the same sample are listed, as sequenced in a study of T cell changes during pregnancy in multiple sclerosis. The assay was immunoSEQ multiplex PCR, and TCRdb's table has in-frame clones only and misses some. The data show 52,000 or so clones, 85% to 90% seen once. This sample comprised CD4+ T cells from peripheral blood mononuclear cells, obtained in the first trimester of pregnancy. These receptors were collected from a female donor with multiple sclerosis, enrolled in a pregnancy study.

V is TRBV19 and J is TRBJ2-3; a possible D gene is TRBD1 (5 bases). Germline CDR1 LNHDA, CDR2 SQIVND (reference sequence). There are 16 residues in the CDR3. The germline V and J ends were trimmed by 3 bases and 3 bases, with 16 bases remaining between them. In nucleotides, the CDR3 is TGTGCCAGTAGTATTTACCCAGGGCCCAGAACAGATACGCAGTATTTT. Translated: CASSIYPGPRTDTQYF.

The V and J genes are TRBV5-1 and TRBJ1-5; TRBD1 might be the D (5 bases). Germline CDR1 SGHRS, CDR2 YFSETQ. Trimming stripped 1 base from V and 4 bases from J, with 12 bases between. The CDR3 is made up of 15 amino acids. CDR3 sequence reads: CASSLNGQGNQPQHF. CDR3 nucleotide sequence: TGCGCCAGCAGCTTGAACGGGCAGGGTAATCAGCCCCAGCATTTT.

The CDR3, as DNA: TGTGCCATCAATCGCGGGGGTAAACAAGAGACCCAGTACTTC. Translation gives CAINRGGKQETQYF. V and J are TRBV6-1 and TRBJ2-5; 7 positions agree with TRBD2. The junction had 10 bases not matched to a gene; V was cut back by 10 bases and J by 2 bases. The V gene's germline CDR1 is MNHNS and CDR2 SASEGT. CDR3 length equals 14 residues.